The 11 T cell receptor beta chains below were found in one sample sequenced in a study of blood T cell repertoires in COVID-19. Clones were read by immunoSEQ multiplex PCR, and TCRdb kept only the in-frame ones, dropping some. The profile shows about 150,000 clones, roughly 88% of them singletons. Sequencing was done on a sample of peripheral blood. All receptors come from a man in his sixties with COVID-19, enrolled during active disease.

This chain uses TRBV10-3 with TRBJ1-6; 9 nucleotides match TRBD1. The CDR3 sequence is 15 residues long. Per the germline V gene, CDR1 is ENHRY and CDR2 is SYGVKD. V lost 4 bases, J lost 5 bases, and 3 bases stayed unmatched. The DNA for the CDR3 is TGTGCCATCAGTGGGGACAGGGCGAATAATTCACCCCTCCACTTT. Translating it yields CAISGDRANNSPLHF.

The gene calls are TRBV7-8 and TRBJ1-6, with D unresolved. The CDR3 runs 13 residues. The ends were cut back, 5 bases at V and 6 bases at J, with 8 bases in the middle. The germline V gene has CDR1 SGHVS and CDR2 FQNEAQ. CDR3 sequence reads: CASSRAVNSPLHF. In DNA form, the CDR3 reads TGTGCCAGCAGCCGGGCGGTTAATTCACCCCTCCACTTT. Full variable domain (missing parts from reference TRBV7-8 and TRBJ1-6): GAGVSQSPRYKVAKRGQDVALRCDPISGHVSLFWYQQALGQGPEFLTYFQNEAQLDKSGLPSDRFFAERPEGSVSTLKIQRTQQEDSAVYLCASSRAVNSPLHFGNGTRLTVT.

CDR3 region: CATSRGDWQETQYF. CDR3 nucleotide sequence: TGTGCCACCAGCAGAGGTGACTGGCAAGAGACCCAGTACTTC. The chain uses TRBV24-1 and TRBJ2-5; D call uncertain. The CDR3 contains 14 residues. Germline V lookup: CDR1 KGHDR, CDR2 SFDVKD. The V and J ends lost 7 bases and 2 bases respectively, with 13 bases between them.

V gene TRBV20-1 combines with J gene TRBJ2-3, with D maybe TRBD1 (6 bases). V lost 3 bases, J lost 3 bases, and 13 bases lay in between. Germline V gene data show CDR1 as DFQATT and CDR2 as SNEGSKA (reference sequence). The CDR3 totals 14 residues. CDR3 DNA sequence: TGCAGTGCTAGTAGGGACACAGGAACAGATACGCAGTATTTT. As protein: CSASRDTGTDTQYF.

This chain uses TRBV13 with TRBJ1-5; 7 nucleotides align to TRBD1. Germline V gene sequence: CDR1 PRHDT, CDR2 FYEKMQ (reference sequence). J gave up 3 bases and V 0 bases, and 5 bases lay outside the gene matches. There are 16 residues in the CDR3. The CDR3 loop is CASSLGPKGANQPQHF. CDR3 sequence (DNA): TGTGCCAGCAGCTTAGGCCCAAAGGGGGCCAATCAGCCCCAGCATTTT. Complete variable domain (other parts from reference TRBV13 and TRBJ1-5): AAGVIQSPRHLIKEKRETATLKCYPIPRHDTVYWYQQGPGQDPQFLISFYEKMQSDKGSIPDRFSAQQFSDYHSELNMSSLELGDSALYFCASSLGPKGANQPQHFGDGTRLSIL.

The chain uses TRBV5-5 and TRBJ2-1, with 7 bases lining up with TRBD2. From germline, CDR1 is SGHKS and CDR2 YYEKEE (reference sequence). The CDR3 length is 15 residues. The trim removed 7 bases at V and 6 bases at J, leaving 13 bases unmatched. CDR3 sequence: CASAPDGGRGNEQFF. The CDR3 nucleotides read TGTGCCAGCGCCCCGGATGGCGGGAGAGGCAATGAGCAGTTCTTC.

In its sample, this clone was seen a few times. The gene calls are TRBV19 and TRBJ1-6, with 8 bases aligning to TRBD1. Germline V gene sequence: CDR1 LNHDA, CDR2 SQIVND (reference sequence). The V and J ends lost 5 bases and 7 bases, in that order; junction bases with no gene match: 4. The CDR3 runs to 14 residues. The CDR3 sequence is CASSPRTGNSPLHF. The CDR3 nucleotides read TGTGCCAGTAGTCCTCGGACAGGGAATTCACCCCTCCACTTT.

V gene TRBV20-1 combines with J gene TRBJ1-2, with D hard to call. V lost 7 bases and J lost 3, with 6 bases in between. This CDR3 is built from 10 residues. The germline CDR1 and CDR2 sequences are DFQATT and SNEGSKA (reference sequence). The CDR3 here is CSVPDYGYTF. In DNA form, the CDR3 reads TGCAGTGTTCCCGACTATGGCTACACCTTC.

The CDR3 DNA reads TGTGCCAGCATTCGGGCAGGGTTCATTTCTGAAGCTTTCTTT. Amino acids: CASIRAGFISEAFF. The chain carries TRBV28 and TRBJ1-1; a weak D match, TRBD1 (5 bases). The germline gives CDR1 MDHEN, CDR2 SYDVKM. The germline V and J ends were trimmed by 7 bases and 6 bases, with 18 bases remaining between them. This CDR3 spans 14 amino acids.

This chain uses TRBV6-2 or TRBV6-3 with TRBJ2-5, with 10 bases aligning to TRBD1. In germline, CDR1 is MNHEY, CDR2 SVGEGT. Trimming removed 6 bases from V and 2 bases from J; junction bases left unmatched: 12. The CDR3 totals 17 residues. In DNA form, the CDR3 reads TGTGCCAGCAGCACCGGGACAGGGGAAGGAGTTCAAGAGACCCAGTACTTC. Its protein is CASSTGTGEGVQETQYF.

This clone appeared a single time. The gene calls are TRBV24-1 and TRBJ2-2; 8 nucleotides align to TRBD1. The junction had 2 bases not matched to a gene; V was cut back by 8 bases and J by 1 base. Germline V gene lookup returns CDR1 KGHDR and CDR2 SFDVKD. The CDR3 totals 14 residues. In DNA form, the CDR3 reads TGTGCCACCAAAGGGACAGGGAACACCGGGGAGCTGTTTTTT. Amino acids: CATKGTGNTGELFF.